The clone carrying this T cell receptor (beta chain) appeared many times. This entry is derived from a study of T cells in Graves' hyperthyroidism and ophthalmopathy. Using RNA transcripts as the source, TCR beta CDR3 regions were amplified. With the HTBI primer set, the TCR CDR3 went through a first round of RT-PCR. Each CDR3 protein gets one entry after TCRdb re-called the multiplex PCR reads with MiXCR. The data hold 350,000 or so distinct CDR3 sequences, with 15% to 20% observed a single time. Sequences were obtained from blood. The source of this sequence is a woman aged 40 to 55 with Graves' ophthalmopathy.

The CDR3 DNA reads TGCGCCAGCAGCCAACCAAACAGGGGGAGAACCGGGGAGCTGTTTTTT. This sequence encodes CASSQPNRGRTGELFF. The rearrangement joins TRBV4-1 to TRBJ2-2; 8 bases match TRBD1. The CDR3 is made up of 16 amino acids. The V segment lost 2 bases and the J segment 5 bases; nucleotides outside the gene matches: 7. In germline, CDR1 is MGHRA, CDR2 YSYEKL.